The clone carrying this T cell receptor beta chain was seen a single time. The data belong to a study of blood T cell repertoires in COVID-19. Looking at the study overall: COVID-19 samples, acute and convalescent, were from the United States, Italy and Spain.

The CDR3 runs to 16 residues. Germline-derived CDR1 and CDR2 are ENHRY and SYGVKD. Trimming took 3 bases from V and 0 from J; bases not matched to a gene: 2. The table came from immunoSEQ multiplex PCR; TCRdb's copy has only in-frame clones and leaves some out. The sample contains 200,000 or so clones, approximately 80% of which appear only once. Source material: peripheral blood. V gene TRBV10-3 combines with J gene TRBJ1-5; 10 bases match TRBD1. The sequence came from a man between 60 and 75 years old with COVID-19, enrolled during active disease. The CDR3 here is CAISEGTGDSNQPQHF. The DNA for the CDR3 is TGTGCCATCAGTGAAGGGACAGGGGATAGCAATCAGCCCCAGCATTTT.